This section outlines one T cell receptor beta chain sequence together with its context. Its antigen is not yet known. No per-base quality is available; no much larger clone lies one base away. The data derive from a study of PD-1 blockade in mismatch repair-deficient tumors (dated by TCRdb to 2016 to 2017). The study in broad terms: Between September 2013 and 2016, the trial enrolled approximately 87 consecutive patients with around 11 types of mismatch repair-deficient cancer, all of whom had received prior treatment and were progressing. Tumor-associated T cell clones were tracked in the peripheral blood of patients responding to PD-1 blockade by deep sequencing of TCR CDR3 regions.

For every enrolled patient, mismatch repair deficiency was confirmed by either polymerase chain reaction or immunohistochemistry. TCR sequencing was carried out for a few patients who responded to pembrolizumab therapy. Pembrolizumab PD-1 blockade was prospectively tested in advanced mismatch repair-deficient cancers, regardless of tissue of origin, in the phase II trial. Serial peripheral blood T cell samples were collected before and at multiple times after starting PD-1 blockade. Blood sampling time points were reported as weeks after the first dose of pembrolizumab. The library was built by means of the immunoSEQ multiplex PCR assay. Entries here come from immuneACCESS through TCRdb and include only in-frame sequences with V and J called. Some clones fail to appear in such tables; in the studies checked, an unresolved V gene covers under half of the shortfall, and the cause of the remainder is unknown. This sample has 120,000 or so clones in its table, and about 88% of those were observed once. The ten largest clonotypes hold 13% of the sample.

The CDR3 spans 15 residues, from the cysteine through the phenylalanine. Only CDR3 DNA remains: 45 bases, in frame from the first base. Reading the germline V gene gives CDR1 SNHLY and CDR2 FYNNEI. Between the V and J ends, shortened by 4 bases and 0 bases respectively, the junction contains 7 bases. What the study reported, not specific to this receptor: Tumor-resident clones, often undetectable in blood before treatment, expanded rapidly after pembrolizumab and then contracted, generally before radiologic responses.

The sequence joins TRBV2 to TRBJ2-6; the D region possibly corresponds to TRBD1 (5 bases align). The clonotype comes from an adult with mismatch repair-deficient cancer. The sample in question was peripheral blood, obtained 44 weeks after starting pembrolizumab. The DNA sequence reads TGTGCCAGCAGTGTCGACAGCTCTGGGGCCAACGTCCTGACTTTC. Translated, this is CASSVDSSGANVLTF.